The entry that follows covers one T cell receptor beta chain sequence. Distinct nucleotide sequences in the sample also encode this CDR3. Sequencing was performed with immunoSEQ multiplex PCR; in TCRdb, only in-frame clones are kept and a portion is missing. The sample contains hundreds of thousands of clones, approximately 90% of which appear only once. The data belong to a study of shared T cell receptors in the human thymus. The CDR3 consists of 16 residues. The V gene's germline CDR1 is LGHNA and CDR2 YNFKEQ. The V gene end was trimmed by 4 bases and the J gene end by 2 bases; junction bases not matched to a gene: 3. A further study also used this sample, focusing on human thymus T cells.

Input material: thymocytes. The sequence derives from a boy under two years old with a congenital heart defect. The chain joins TRBV4-2 to TRBJ2-3, with 13 nucleotides matching TRBD2. The CDR3 is CASSPGLAGVTDTQYF. For the CDR3, the DNA is TGTGCCAGCAGCCCCGGACTAGCGGGAGTCACAGATACGCAGTATTTT.